This is a list of T cell receptor beta chains from one sample in a study of T cell responses to AZD1222 COVID-19 vaccine. Repertoires were generated with immunoSEQ multiplex PCR, while TCRdb's copy carries only in-frame clones and drops some. Of roughly 50,000 clones listed, roughly 90% are singletons. Sequencing used peripheral blood, obtained 28 days after the second AZD1222 dose. The receptors originated from an adult who received the AZD1222 COVID-19 vaccine. The conserved cysteine and the conserved F or W are not part of the CDR3 here.

J: TRBJ1-3
V: TRBV7-9
CDR3: ASSLERSGNTIY

J: TRBJ1-5
V: TRBV3-1/TRBV3-2
CDR3: ASSPGPSSNQPQH

J: TRBJ1-5
V: TRBV6-2/TRBV6-3
CDR3: ASSHYSGGRNQPQH

J: TRBJ2-2
V: TRBV5-4
CDR3: ASSPGGAAGGSGELF

J: TRBJ1-1
V: TRBV6-2/TRBV6-3
CDR3: ASSYSVNTEAF

J: TRBJ1-5
V: TRBV28
CDR3: ASSSYRVGQPQH

J: TRBJ2-1
V: TRBV28
CDR3: ASGGPYNEQF

J: TRBJ2-7
V: TRBV2
CDR3: ASRGTGSSYEQY

J: TRBJ2-2
V: TRBV5-4
CDR3: ASSGATSGGGGELF

J: TRBJ2-3
V: TRBV2
CDR3: ASSLTDTQY

J: TRBJ2-7
V: TRBV6-4
CDR3: ASSRGGGYEQY

J: TRBJ2-7
V: TRBV5-1
CDR3: ASSLERGLYEQY

J: TRBJ2-3
V: TRBV28
CDR3: ASSLWKLADSTDTQY

J: TRBJ1-5
V: TRBV7-8
CDR3: ASSAVLSNQPQH

J: TRBJ1-4
V: TRBV6-1
CDR3: ASSEERGTNEKLF

J: TRBJ2-7
V: TRBV29-1
CDR3: SGKTASYEQY

J: TRBJ2-5
V: TRBV5-4
CDR3: ASSLKRGQQETQY

J: TRBJ1-1
V: TRBV28
CDR3: ASSFVTNTEAF

J: TRBJ2-5
V: TRBV7-9
CDR3: ASSLTDQETQY

J: TRBJ2-1
V: TRBV5-1
CDR3: ASSESGLNWDEQF

J: TRBJ1-5
V: TRBV19
CDR3: ASSIRLADYQPQH

J: TRBJ2-1
V: TRBV10-1
CDR3: ASSESANYNEQF

J: TRBJ1-2
V: TRBV19
CDR3: ASSMAGVGYT

J: TRBJ1-1
V: TRBV5-6
CDR3: ASSFRAESKSTEAF

J: TRBJ1-1
V: TRBV18
CDR3: ASSPTKETARGGAF

J: TRBJ2-7
V: TRBV5-1
CDR3: ASSLERGEGTKN

J: TRBJ1-1
V: TRBV7-9
CDR3: ASSLERGLNTEAF

J: TRBJ2-3
V: TRBV12-3/TRBV12-4
CDR3: ASSASTDTQY

J: TRBJ1-6
V: TRBV7-3
CDR3: ASSLQGKGNSPLH

J: TRBJ1-2
V: TRBV6-5
CDR3: ASRRTGNYGYT

J: TRBJ1-4
V: TRBV5-6
CDR3: ASSLGLNEKLF

J: TRBJ1-1
V: TRBV6-5
CDR3: ASSYSGEAF

J: TRBJ2-2
V: TRBV4-1
CDR3: ASSLRTGPDRELF

J: TRBJ2-3
V: TRBV28
CDR3: ASSLAGLAGGTDTQY

J: TRBJ2-3
V: TRBV5-1
CDR3: ASSSYRSSTDTQY

J: TRBJ2-2
V: TRBV29-1
CDR3: SVEEPRGGTGELF

J: TRBJ1-4
V: TRBV10-3
CDR3: AISGSNEKLF

J: TRBJ1-5
V: TRBV7-9
CDR3: ASSLGTGRINQPQH

J: TRBJ2-1
V: TRBV7-9
CDR3: ASSSEPGRKSWDEQF

J: TRBJ1-1
V: TRBV19
CDR3: ASSIETGVAF

J: TRBJ2-3
V: TRBV12-5
CDR3: ASGLGGASTDTQY

J: TRBJ1-1
V: TRBV6-2/TRBV6-3
CDR3: ASSYSWENTEAF

J: TRBJ2-7
V: TRBV3-1/TRBV3-2
CDR3: ASSQDRLAGGPGEQY

J: TRBJ2-5
V: TRBV18
CDR3: ASSPPGQSRETQY

J: TRBJ2-2
V: TRBV27
CDR3: ASSGSNTGELF

J: TRBJ1-6
V: TRBV7-9
CDR3: ASSSITSPLH

J: TRBJ2-5
V: TRBV7-2
CDR3: ASSYPGGRGAQY

J: TRBJ2-7
V: TRBV25-1
CDR3: ASSEYTYEQY

J: TRBJ1-5
V: TRBV6-4
CDR3: ASRRQGALNQPQH

J: TRBJ2-1
V: TRBV11-2
CDR3: ASSLEASVLDRDNEQF